This TCR beta chain was recorded in a study of tumor-infiltrating lymphocytes in oesophageal squamous cell carcinoma. TCRdb itself ran the PCR reads through MiXCR, one entry per CDR3 protein. The repertoire holds 15,000 or so distinct CDR3 sequences, with approximately 54% as singletons. This CDR3 has 15 residues. CDR1 and CDR2 from the germline V gene are SEHNR and FQNEAQ (reference sequence). Trimming took 1 base from V and 3 from J; bases not matched to a gene: 5. The chain carries TRBV7-9 and TRBJ1-2, with 7 bases matching TRBD1. The sequenced material came from esophageal tumor tissue. The TCR comes from a female donor with esophageal squamous cell carcinoma. The CDR3 DNA follows: TGTGCCAGCAGCTTAGGACAGGGAGGTTACTATGGCTACACCTTC. This translates into CASSLGQGGYYGYTF.